Below, 15 T cell receptor beta chains from the same sample are listed, as sequenced in a study of cytomegalovirus exposure and HLA in healthy donors. The PCR had 60 Vbeta and 13 Jbeta primers. Data came from immunoSEQ multiplex PCR; TCRdb stores just in-frame clones and leaves some out. Of about 150,000 clones in the sample, roughly 67% are singletons; the top ten hold about 4.9%. The specimen was PBMCs. The receptors originated from a woman aged 18-35 years in good health and CMV-seropositive.

The chain recombines TRBV9 with TRBJ2-2; 8 bases are shared with TRBD2. V lost 6 bases and J lost 0; bases outside the gene matches: 10. Germline V CDR1 and CDR2: SGDLS, YYNGEE. The CDR3 sequence is 17 residues long. The CDR3 DNA reads TGTGCCAGCACCCAGGGCAGCGGGGGATCGAACACCGGGGAGCTGTTTTTT. This gives the protein CASTQGSGGSNTGELFF. The whole variable domain, filled in from reference TRBV9 and TRBJ2-2, reads DSGVTQTPKHLITATGQRVTLRCSPRSGDLSVYWYQQSLDQGLQFLIQYYNGEERAKGNILERFSAQQFPDLHSELNLSSLELGDSALYFCASTQGSGGSNTGELFFGEGSRLTVL.

The genes are TRBV7-9 and TRBJ1-4; the D gene is possibly TRBD1 (5 bases). This CDR3 has 16 amino acids. Deletions cut 0 bases from V and 8 bases from J, with 16 bases between. Per the germline V gene, CDR1 is SEHNR and CDR2 is FQNEAQ (reference sequence). CDR3 DNA sequence: TGTGCCAGCAGCTTAGCTGCGGGACTACGGGGCGAAAAACTGTTTTTT. Translated: CASSLAAGLRGEKLFF.

This sequence joins TRBV2 and TRBJ1-5; D unresolved. V lost 8 bases to trimming and J lost 4 bases, with 12 bases between them. This CDR3 is 13 amino acids long. Germline V gene data show CDR1 as SNHLY and CDR2 as FYNNEI. CDR3: CASGREGNQPQHF. The DNA of the CDR3 is TGTGCCAGCGGGAGGGAAGGAAATCAGCCCCAGCATTTT.

The chain recombines TRBV6-6 with TRBJ1-1; D is unresolved. Germline loops: CDR1 MNHNY, CDR2 SVGAGI (reference sequence). Trimming stripped 7 bases from V and 2 bases from J, with 11 bases between. CDR3 length: 13 amino acids. In DNA, the CDR3 is TGTGCCAGCAAGGAGGGAAGAAACACTGAAGCTTTCTTT. As protein: CASKEGRNTEAFF.

The chain uses TRBV4-1 and TRBJ1-1; D is perhaps TRBD1 (5 bases). The germline V gene has CDR1 MGHRA and CDR2 YSYEKL. CDR3 size: 12 residues. Trimming took 3 bases from V and 7 from J, leaving 9 bases between them. In DNA, the CDR3 is TGCGCCAGCAGCCAGGTGGGGCTTGAAGCTTTCTTT. Residues: CASSQVGLEAFF.

A single count supports this clone. This chain uses TRBV4-2 with TRBJ1-4; 8 nucleotides match TRBD1. Germline loops: CDR1 LGHNA, CDR2 YNFKEQ. V shed 2 bases and J 8 bases; nucleotides not matched to a gene: 10. The CDR3 has 16 residues. CDR3 bases: TGTGCCAGCAGCCAATTTTCAGGGGGCGGAGGGGAAAAACTGTTTTTT. It specifies CASSQFSGGGGEKLFF.

The genes are TRBV7-9 and TRBJ2-7, with 14 nucleotides matching TRBD2. V shed 3 bases, J shed 6 bases, and the junction held 1 base outside the gene matches. CDR1 is SEHNR, CDR2 FQNEAQ, per germline (reference sequence). This CDR3 spans 14 amino acids. CDR3 sequence reads: CASSLTSGGAEQYF. As DNA, the CDR3 is TGTGCCAGCAGCTTGACTAGCGGGGGGGCCGAGCAGTACTTC. Full variable domain (outside the CDR3, taken from reference TRBV7-9 and TRBJ2-7): DTGVSQNPRHKITKRGQNVTFRCDPISEHNRLYWYRQTLGQGPEFLTYFQNEAQLEKSRLLSDRFSAERPKGSFSTLEIQRTEQGDSAMYLCASSLTSGGAEQYFGPGTRLTVT.

V usage is TRBV5-1 and J usage is TRBJ1-3; 9 positions match TRBD1. CDR3 length: 14 residues. The J segment lost 6 bases and the V segment lost 3 bases, leaving 4 bases of the junction unmatched. Germline CDR1 reads SGHRS; CDR2 reads YFSETQ. The chain's CDR3 is CASSYGQGINTIYF. The CDR3 bases are TGCGCCAGCAGCTACGGACAGGGGATAAACACCATATATTTT.

V and J are TRBV10-3 and TRBJ2-3, with 7 bases that match TRBD2. The V gene's germline CDR1 is ENHRY and CDR2 SYGVKD. The CDR3 contains 15 residues. V dropped 2 bases and J dropped 2; count of bases not matched to a gene: 4. CDR3 DNA sequence: TGTGCCATCAGTGAGCGTGGGGGGGACACAGATACGCAGTATTTT. It translates to CAISERGGDTDTQYF.

This chain links TRBV4-1 with TRBJ2-1, with unresolved D. CDR1 MGHRA and CDR2 YSYEKL come from the germline V gene. The V end was cut by 1 base, the J end by 2 bases, with 9 bases between. This CDR3 comprises 15 residues. CDR3 in amino acids: CASSQGAGAYNEQFF. CDR3 in DNA: TGCGCCAGCAGCCAAGGGGCAGGCGCCTACAATGAGCAGTTCTTC.

The chain is built from TRBV11-2 and TRBJ1-6; no firm D call. The germline gives CDR1 SGHAT, CDR2 FQNNGV. CDR3 length equals 16 residues. The ends were cut back, 2 bases at V and 0 bases at J, with 8 bases in the middle. The CDR3 region is CASSLSKSSYNSPLHF. DNA of the CDR3: TGTGCCAGCAGCTTATCGAAGAGCTCCTATAATTCACCCCTCCACTTT.

The chain couples TRBV28 to TRBJ2-7, with D possibly matching TRBD1 (5 bases). Trimming took off 0 bases at V and 3 bases at J, with 12 bases between the two ends. Per germline, CDR1 MDHEN and CDR2 SYDVKM. This CDR3 spans 15 amino acids. This chain's CDR3 is CASSLWDKANYEQYF. CDR3 nucleotides: TGTGCCAGCAGTTTATGGGACAAAGCAAACTACGAGCAGTACTTC.

The chain combines TRBV11-2 with TRBJ1-2, with a possible D match to TRBD1 (5 bases). The CDR3 spans 14 residues. Trimming took 1 base from V and 4 from J, leaving 10 bases between them. Germline assignment: CDR1 SGHAT and CDR2 FQNNGV. CDR3 sequence reads: CASSLARGFYGYTF. CDR3 nucleotides: TGTGCCAGCAGCTTAGCTCGGGGGTTCTATGGCTACACCTTC.

The chain couples TRBV5-4 to TRBJ1-4, with 9 nucleotides matching TRBD1. The germline V gene has CDR1 SGHNT and CDR2 YYREEE (reference sequence). Losses at the gene ends were 0 bases for V and 7 bases for J; bases not matched to a gene: 4. CDR3 length: 15 residues. The CDR3 region has the DNA TGTGCCAGCAGCTTGGAGACAGGGGGGAGTGAAAAACTGTTTTTT. It encodes CASSLETGGSEKLFF.

V gene TRBV2 combines with J gene TRBJ1-1, with 8 bases fitting TRBD1. After removal of 8 bases from V and 4 bases from J, the junction contained 3 bases not matched to a gene. The CDR3 covers 12 residues. CDR1 SNHLY and CDR2 FYNNEI come from the germline V gene. For the CDR3, the DNA is TGTGCCAGCTGGACAGGGAGCACTGAAGCTTTCTTT. Translating it yields CASWTGSTEAFF.